This TCR beta chain appears in the sequencing data of a study of cytomegalovirus exposure and HLA in healthy donors (dated by TCRdb to about 2017). About the study as a whole: In an earlier analysis of 587 of the donors, less than 350 Gb of sequence data and 90 million to 130 million unique TCR beta sequences from roughly 180 million T cells were reported. About 310 gigabases of sequencing data and roughly 90 million unique TCR sequences were included in an early release covering about 620 HLA-typed donors. HLA typing covered class I and class II loci at four-digit resolution. Of the roughly 420 genotyped donors, roughly 80% were placed in the genetic ancestry cluster associated with self-reported Caucasian donors. Using immunosequencing, the study profiled T cell repertoires from roughly 650 subjects and related those repertoires to cytomegalovirus serostatus. In the later analysis, no new phenotypic data were used to find candidate immune exposures; instead, reliance was placed on TCR beta sequences and their occurrence across donors. Among roughly 370 genotyped donors of the cohort, an average of 235,054 unique TCR beta nucleotide sequences were sequenced per donor, about a sixth of them non-productive. To decide whether each TCR beta V gene segment behaved as functional or pseudogenic, an earlier analysis of fewer than 750 of the donors relied on high-throughput TCR beta sequencing. A handful of DR-DQ haplotypes were handled as single units for association and clustering because linkage in the cohort was strong. The number of typed donors differed by locus: roughly 629-630 for A, B, C, DRB1 and DQB1; some 500 for DQA1; over 600 for DPA1; and roughly 450 for DPB1. In a later genetic analysis, genome-wide SNP genotypes for 398 of the 666 donors were used, and that subset was treated as a discovery cohort. High-throughput TCR immunosequencing, statistical association of individual TCRs with disease status, and machine learning were combined to predict cytomegalovirus infection status. Donor age, sex, ethnicity and CMV serostatus were compiled together with the repertoire data. All discovery cohort repertoires had been generated using a single sequencing platform. A later analysis re-examined previously published TCR beta repertoires from just over 650 donors and added high-resolution HLA genotyping to investigate patterns of TCR occurrence. Besides the first cohort of roughly 660 subjects, a separate validation cohort made up of roughly 120 different subjects was used. The aim of the study was to test whether cataloging public T cell receptors could identify signatures of past pathogen exposure.

The cohort comprised 550 to 700 healthy bone marrow donors. At the time of sampling, every cohort member was nominally healthy, though immune exposures that went unrecorded were likely present. The donor tested CMV seronegative and was one of the 352 seronegative cohort members. Each donor provided a peripheral blood sample, and peripheral blood mononuclear cells were used for TCR beta sequencing. Genomic DNA was extracted from the blood cell samples with the Qiagen DNeasy Blood Extraction Kit. Receptors were amplified or captured by the immunoSEQ multiplex PCR assay. The multiplex PCR relied on a mix of 60 forward primers for TCR Vbeta segments and 13 reverse primers for TCR Jbeta segments. The CDR3 region of rearranged TCR beta genes was amplified from genomic DNA by a multiplex PCR assay. The amplified TCR beta libraries were sequenced on the Illumina HiSeq System as 87-base-pair reads. Per the original workflow: A later analysis counted about 76 million unique TCR beta chains across the 670 or so repertoires, and some 11 million of these chains were shared by at least two donors. To remove PCR and sequencing errors, raw reads were error-corrected and collapsed into unique sequences using a nearest-neighbor algorithm that merged closely related sequences. V, D and J gene segments were assigned by aligning CDR3 sequences to IMGT reference sequences. For a sequence to be retained, a match of at least six nucleotides to both a V gene segment and a J gene segment was required. Rearrangements were called productive when the CDR3 lacked stop codons and stayed in frame with V and J; all others were non-productive. CDR3 was defined according to IMGT convention as the region running from the second conserved V-encoded cysteine to the conserved J-encoded phenylalanine. In an earlier analysis of more than 550 of the donors, sequences lacking an unambiguous match to a single V gene segment were excluded. In an earlier analysis of a few hundred of the donors, a V segment was called functional when productive rearrangements were above 56.7%, and segregating when the standard deviation between donors exceeded 5%. To diagnose cytomegalovirus status from the catalog of TCR beta chain sequences, a statistical classification framework was built. V and J gene assignment, in a later analysis, came from comparing TCR nucleotide sequences with IMGT/GENE-DB human TR gene sequences. The TCRdist pipeline was used in a later analysis to assign CDR3 sequences and most-parsimonious VDJ recombination scenarios. In a later analysis, each TCR beta chain was defined by its CDR3 amino acid sequence together with its V-gene family, and reads lacking a unique V-gene family were excluded. A later analysis removed 592 highly shared, low-generation-probability nucleotide sequences to deal with suspected cross-contamination and a sequencing artifact. In a later analysis, a clonal expansion index was calculated for each public chain from normalized within-repertoire ranks of inferred template counts. In a later analysis, generation probabilities were computed using a VDJ recombination model fitted to out-of-frame rearrangements, and the results were checked against IGoR. In a later analysis, hypergeometric tests were used to score TCR-TCR, TCR-HLA and TCR-CMV co-occurrence, with a repertoire-size bias correction applied to TCR pairs. False discovery rates were estimated in a later analysis by permuting HLA or CMV assignments 20 times. A later analysis grouped co-occurring TCRs with DBSCAN, adding TCRdist sequence similarity when clustering within HLA-allele-positive subsets. Co-occurrence clustering excluded repertoires with fewer than 30,000 or more than 120,000 public chains, plus five with anomalous nucleotide sharing. In its TCRdb copy, this immuneACCESS table keeps in-frame sequences only and misses some clones. Where compared with another copy, unresolved V genes explain less than half of these, and the others have no known cause. V and J calls and clone size follow that table, whereas D and trimming were derived from the DNA. Within this sample are some 100,000 clones, with roughly 80% of them counted one time only. Of the sample, 4.1% is held by the ten largest clones.

Based on the germline V gene (reference sequence), the CDR1 and CDR2 sequences are SEHNR and FQNEAQ. The CDR3 spans 16 residues, from the cysteine through the phenylalanine. CDR3 DNA is the only sequence kept; it has 48 bases, read in frame from the first base. Turning to this clone: Its target antigen remains unknown. Germline is not matched at one junction end, which may reflect a read error.

Findings and caveats that apply to the study as a whole: At a false discovery rate of 0.05, a later analysis linked approximately 18,000 TCR beta sequences to specific HLA alleles. In a later analysis, TCR association rates were found to vary across HLA loci, with the most associated TCRs seen for DRB1 alleles and the fewest for HLA-C alleles. A further reported finding was that TCR beta sequences accurately predicted the HLA-A and HLA-B alleles for most subjects in the first cohort. The presence/absence analyses assumed that sequencing depth was roughly uniform across donors, and that assumption may not be true. Some IMGT-functional V segments, including TRBV6-2 and TRBV6-3, could not be distinguished by the 87-base-pair reads and were therefore excluded. Because counts were too low, about 18 rarely observed V segments, including chromosome 9 orphons, were excluded from the earlier analysis of fewer than 650 of the donors. According to a later analysis, parvovirus B19, influenza, CMV and Epstein-Barr virus appeared linked to several top co-occurrence clusters. Most TCR sequences were observed very rarely across donors, whereas some public TCRs were present in many individuals. When HLA alleles, especially DR and DQ, strongly co-occurred, TCR associations were difficult to assign to individual alleles. Because some donors lacked HLA typing at each locus, the association tests relied only on the typed subset. In a later genetic analysis, a missense DCLRE1C variant was associated with V-gene and J-gene trimming of TCR beta chains, and the association was replicated in an independent cohort. Correlated functional status among segregating V segments might reflect linkage disequilibrium, but an unknown experimental factor could not be ruled out. A later analysis found that most CMV-associated TCR beta chains appeared HLA-restricted, with HLA associations seemingly driven largely by CMV exposure. An earlier analysis of some 590 of the donors showed that most TCR beta V segments appeared in productive rearrangements either about 87% or about 30% of the time, which broadly matched IMGT annotations. In vitro tests confirmed that a few of the cytomegalovirus-associated TCR beta chains recognize cytomegalovirus antigens. Only TCR beta chains were sequenced in this cohort, and the absence of alpha or paired-chain data limited detectable features. The sequencing pipeline was judged likely to have produced a cluster of highly shared sequence variants as a technical artifact. According to a later genetic analysis, donors in an Asian-associated ancestry cluster had fewer N-insertions in productive TCRs than the approximately 630-donor mean. The authors suggested that the approach could potentially be extended to other disease states and immunological phenotypes. CMV serostatus was the only immune exposure information available for the cohort. A total of about 180 TCR beta chains were listed by the study as associated with cytomegalovirus. The classifier was reported to diagnose cytomegalovirus status with high specificity and sensitivity in both the original and validation cohorts. A later analysis found that HLA-associated TCR beta chains were more clonally expanded and had lower generation probabilities than equally common non-associated chains.

Specimen: PBMCs. The sequence joins TRBV7-9 to TRBJ2-5, and TRBD2 aligns with 10 junction nucleotides. The receptor's source is a man aged 40-50 years in good health and CMV-seronegative. In nucleotides, the sequence is TGTTCCAGCAGCCCCCATAGCGGGGGGCGATCGGGGACCCAGTACTTC. This is translated as CSSSPHSGGRSGTQYF.